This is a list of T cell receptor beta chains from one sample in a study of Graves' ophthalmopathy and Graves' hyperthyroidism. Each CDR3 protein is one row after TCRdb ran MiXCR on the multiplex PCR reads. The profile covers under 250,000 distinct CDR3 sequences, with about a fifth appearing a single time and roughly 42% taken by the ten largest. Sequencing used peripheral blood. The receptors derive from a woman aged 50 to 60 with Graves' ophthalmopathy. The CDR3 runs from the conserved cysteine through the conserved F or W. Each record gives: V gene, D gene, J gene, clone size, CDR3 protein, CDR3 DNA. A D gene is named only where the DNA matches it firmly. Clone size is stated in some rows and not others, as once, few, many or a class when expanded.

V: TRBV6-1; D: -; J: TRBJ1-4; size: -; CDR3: CASRPGQSTNERLFF; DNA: TGTGCCAGCAGACCTGGACAGTCAACTAATGAAAGACTGTTTTTT
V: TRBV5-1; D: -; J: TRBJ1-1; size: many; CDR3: CASSLSSGTYTEAFF; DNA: TGCGCCAGCAGCTTATCCTCGGGGACTTACACTGAAGCTTTCTTT
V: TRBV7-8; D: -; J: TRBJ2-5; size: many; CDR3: CASSLDPRGGETQYF; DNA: TGTGCCAGCAGCTTAGACCCCAGGGGGGGAGAGACCCAGTACTTC
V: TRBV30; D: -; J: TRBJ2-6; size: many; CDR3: CAWSVVGWRGSGANVLTF; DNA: TGTGCCTGGAGTGTAGTAGGGTGGCGAGGCTCTGGGGCCAACGTCCTGACTTTC
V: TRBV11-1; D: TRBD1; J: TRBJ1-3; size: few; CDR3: CASRAGTGFSGNTIYF; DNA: TGTGCCAGCAGAGCCGGGACAGGGTTTTCGGGAAACACCATATATTTT
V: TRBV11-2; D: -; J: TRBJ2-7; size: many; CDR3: CASSLIPIRQGGGEQYF; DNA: TGTGCCAGCAGCTTAATCCCTATACGCCAGGGGGGCGGGGAGCAGTACTTC
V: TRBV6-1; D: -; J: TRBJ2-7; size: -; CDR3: CASLTVTYEQYF; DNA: TGTGCCAGCCTTACAGTTACCTACGAGCAGTACTTC
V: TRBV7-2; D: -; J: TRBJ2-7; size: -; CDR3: CASTLGRGEQYF; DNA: TGTGCCAGCACCTTAGGCAGAGGCGAGCAGTACTTC
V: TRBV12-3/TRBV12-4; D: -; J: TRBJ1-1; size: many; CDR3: CASSWQGWTEAFF; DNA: TGTGCCAGCAGTTGGCAGGGATGGACTGAAGCTTTCTTT
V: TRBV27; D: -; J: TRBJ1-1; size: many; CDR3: CASQGSAGTEAFF; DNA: TGTGCCAGCCAAGGGAGCGCGGGGACTGAAGCTTTCTTT
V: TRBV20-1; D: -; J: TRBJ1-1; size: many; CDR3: CSASKTVRNTEAFF; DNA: TGCAGTGCTAGTAAGACGGTTCGGAACACTGAAGCTTTCTTT
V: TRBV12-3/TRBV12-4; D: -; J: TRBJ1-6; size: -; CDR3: CASSSPTGMYNSPLHF; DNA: TGTGCCAGCAGTTCCCCAACCGGGATGTATAATTCACCCCTCCACTTT
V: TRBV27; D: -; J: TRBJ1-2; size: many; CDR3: CASRRTLTYGYTF; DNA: TGTGCCAGCAGACGGACATTAACTTATGGCTACACCTTC
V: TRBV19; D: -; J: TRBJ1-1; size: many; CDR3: CASSSQRPWDTEAFF; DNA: TGTGCCAGTAGTTCGCAGAGACCTTGGGACACTGAAGCTTTCTTT
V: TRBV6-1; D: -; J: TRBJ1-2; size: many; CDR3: CASSGPGRGYTF; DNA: TGTGCCAGCAGTGGCCCGGGTCGGGGCTACACCTTC
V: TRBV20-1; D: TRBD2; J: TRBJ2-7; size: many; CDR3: CSARTSGTSYEQYF; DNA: TGCAGTGCTCGGACTAGCGGAACCTCCTACGAGCAGTACTTC
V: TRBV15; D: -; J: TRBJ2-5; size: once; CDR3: CATSSLGWDWTRKTQYF; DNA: TGTGCCACCAGCAGCTTAGGGTGGGACTGGACTCGGAAGACCCAGTACTTC
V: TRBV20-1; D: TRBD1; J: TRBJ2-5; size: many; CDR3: CSVGDRGGGETQYF; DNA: TGCAGTGTCGGGGACAGGGGTGGGGGAGAGACCCAGTACTTC
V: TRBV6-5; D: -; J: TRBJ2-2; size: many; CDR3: CAIRTGPAGELFF; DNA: TGTGCCATCAGAACAGGGCCGGCCGGGGAGCTGTTTTTT
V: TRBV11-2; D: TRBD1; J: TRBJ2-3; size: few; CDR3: CASSLDGTAMDTDTQYF; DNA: TGTGCCAGCAGCTTAGATGGGACAGCGATGGACACAGATACGCAGTATTTT
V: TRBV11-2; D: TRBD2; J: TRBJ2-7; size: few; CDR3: CASSLGASGSKYEQYF; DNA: TGTGCCAGCAGCTTAGGGGCTAGCGGGAGTAAGTACGAGCAGTACTTC
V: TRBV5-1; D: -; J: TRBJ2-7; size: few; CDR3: CASSLETGIGEQYF; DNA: TGCGCCAGCAGCTTGGAAACAGGAATCGGGGAGCAGTACTTC
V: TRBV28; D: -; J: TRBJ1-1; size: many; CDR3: CASSSRPGDNTEAFF; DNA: TGTGCCAGCAGTTCCCGCCCAGGGGATAACACTGAAGCTTTCTTT
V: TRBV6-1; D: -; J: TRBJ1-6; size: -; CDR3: CASSRGTTHQFNSPLHF; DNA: TGTGCCAGCAGTCGTGGGACGACGCACCAATTTAATTCACCCCTCCACTTT
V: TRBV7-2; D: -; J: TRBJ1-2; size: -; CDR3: CASSFGALYGYTF; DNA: TGTGCCAGCAGCTTTGGTGCCCTCTATGGCTACACCTTC
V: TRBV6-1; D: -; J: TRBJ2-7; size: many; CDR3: CASSEVAGTYEQYF; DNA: TGTGCCAGCAGTGAAGTAGCAGGGACCTACGAGCAGTACTTC
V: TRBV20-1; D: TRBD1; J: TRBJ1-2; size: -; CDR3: CSARGQKYGYTF; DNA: TGCAGTGCTAGGGGACAGAAATATGGCTACACCTTC
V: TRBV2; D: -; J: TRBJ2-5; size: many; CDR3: CASSEYPGRRDF; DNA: TGTGCCAGCAGTGAATACCCGGGACGGCGGGACTTC
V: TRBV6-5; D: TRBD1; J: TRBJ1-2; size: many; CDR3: CASSYRTGTINYGYTF; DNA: TGTGCCAGCAGTTACCGGACAGGCACTATTAACTATGGCTACACCTTC
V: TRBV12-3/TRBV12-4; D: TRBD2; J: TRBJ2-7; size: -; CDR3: CVSTFPGRGGRYEQYF; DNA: TGTGTCAGCACCTTCCCCGGGAGGGGTGGTCGGTACGAGCAGTACTTC
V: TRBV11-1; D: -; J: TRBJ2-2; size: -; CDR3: CASRSTRTGELFF; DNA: TGTGCCAGCAGATCCACGAGAACCGGGGAGCTGTTTTTT
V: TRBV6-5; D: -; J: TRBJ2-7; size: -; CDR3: CASSYGRQGVNEQYF; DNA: TGTGCCAGCAGTTACGGCCGGCAAGGTGTAAACGAGCAGTACTTC
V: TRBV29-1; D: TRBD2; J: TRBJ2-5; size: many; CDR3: CSVEMPSGKETQYF; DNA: TGCAGCGTTGAGATGCCTAGCGGGAAGGAGACCCAGTACTTC
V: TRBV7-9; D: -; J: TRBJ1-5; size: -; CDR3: CASSLKSGQPQHF; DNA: TGTGCCAGCAGCTTGAAATCGGGTCAGCCCCAGCATTTT
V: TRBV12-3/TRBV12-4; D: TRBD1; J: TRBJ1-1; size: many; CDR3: CASSQLTGGDAFF; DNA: TGTGCCAGCAGCCAATTGACAGGGGGCGACGCTTTCTTT
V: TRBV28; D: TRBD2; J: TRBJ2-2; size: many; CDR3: CASSSSAGVQTGELFF; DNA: TGTGCCAGCAGTTCATCAGCGGGAGTTCAAACCGGGGAGCTGTTTTTT
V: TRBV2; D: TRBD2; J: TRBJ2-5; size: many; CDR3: CASNGLAGVETQYF; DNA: TGTGCCAGCAATGGACTAGCGGGGGTGGAGACCCAGTACTTC
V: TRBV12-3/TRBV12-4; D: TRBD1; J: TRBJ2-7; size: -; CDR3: CVSSYAQGASYEQYF; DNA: TGTGTCAGCAGTTACGCTCAGGGGGCCTCCTACGAGCAGTACTTC
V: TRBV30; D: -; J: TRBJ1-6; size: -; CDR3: CACNREGGTYNSPLHF; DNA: TGTGCCTGCAATAGGGAGGGAGGCACCTATAATTCACCCCTCCACTTT
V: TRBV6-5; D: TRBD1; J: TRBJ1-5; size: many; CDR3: CASRIGQGSNQPQHF; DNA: TGTGCCAGCAGAATTGGACAGGGAAGCAATCAGCCCCAGCATTTT
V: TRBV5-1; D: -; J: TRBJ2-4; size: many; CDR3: CASALGGPEDIQYF; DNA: TGCGCCAGCGCTTTGGGGGGGCCCGAGGACATTCAGTACTTC
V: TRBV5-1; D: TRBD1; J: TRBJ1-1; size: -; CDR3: CASGGTGGRNTEAFF; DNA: TGCGCCAGCGGGGGGACAGGGGGCCGGAACACTGAAGCTTTCTTT
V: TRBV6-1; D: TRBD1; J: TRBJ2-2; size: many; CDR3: CASSVGTVLTGELFF; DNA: TGTGCCAGCAGTGTAGGGACAGTCCTCACCGGGGAGCTGTTTTTT
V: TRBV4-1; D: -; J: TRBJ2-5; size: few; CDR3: CASSQGLSHQFVETQYF; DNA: TGCGCCAGCAGCCAAGGCTTGAGCCACCAGTTTGTCGAGACCCAGTACTTC
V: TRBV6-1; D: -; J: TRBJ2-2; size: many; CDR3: CASKVKGAGTGELFF; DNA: TGTGCCAGCAAGGTTAAGGGAGCGGGCACCGGGGAGCTGTTTTTT
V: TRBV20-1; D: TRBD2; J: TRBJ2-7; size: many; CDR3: CSAEREGSEQYF; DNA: TGCAGCGCGGAGCGGGAGGGTTCCGAGCAGTACTTC
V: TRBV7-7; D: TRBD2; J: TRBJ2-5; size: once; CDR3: CASSFQAGGAETQYF; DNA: TGTGCTAGCAGCTTCCAGGCGGGAGGAGCGGAGACCCAGTACTTC
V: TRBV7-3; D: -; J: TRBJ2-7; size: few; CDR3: CASSPGGGQGSHEQYF; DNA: TGTGCCAGCAGCCCCGGGGGTGGGCAGGGGTCCCACGAGCAGTACTTC
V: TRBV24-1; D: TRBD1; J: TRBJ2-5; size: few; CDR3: CATSDLGQGKETQYF; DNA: TGTGCCACCAGTGATCTCGGACAGGGAAAAGAGACCCAGTACTTC
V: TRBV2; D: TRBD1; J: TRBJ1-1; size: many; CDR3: CASKTGRNTEAFF; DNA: TGTGCCAGCAAGACAGGGAGGAACACTGAAGCTTTCTTT
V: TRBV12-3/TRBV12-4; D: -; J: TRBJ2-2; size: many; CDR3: CASSLSTAGIGGELFF; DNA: TGTGCCAGCAGTTTATCTACGGCAGGGATCGGTGGGGAGCTGTTTTTT
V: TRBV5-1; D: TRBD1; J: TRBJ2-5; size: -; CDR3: CASSPDRGRGETQYF; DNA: TGCGCCAGCAGCCCGGACAGGGGGCGCGGGGAGACCCAGTACTTC
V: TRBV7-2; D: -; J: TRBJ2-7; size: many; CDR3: CASNRGVTDYEQYF; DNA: TGTGCCAGCAACCGAGGGGTGACAGACTACGAGCAGTACTTC